A selection of T cell receptor beta chains follows, all from one sample in a study of T-cell memory formation after mild COVID-19. One entry per CDR3 protein results from TCRdb running MiXCR on the 5' RACE reads. Of some 250,000 distinct CDR3 sequences in the sample, about 20% are singletons; the top ten hold more than 20%. Sequenced: PBMCs or a T cell subset sorted from them (not recorded which). All receptors come from a man aged 18 to 30 who had mild COVID-19 (a few samples of this study predate the infection). Cell type and time point are not known. The conserved cysteine and the conserved F or W are not part of the CDR3 here. The D gene is left open where the match is weak. Rows give clone size only sometimes, using once, few, many, or a class for an expanded clone.

D | J | length | V | size | CDR3
- | TRBJ1-5 | 15 | TRBV27 | - | ASSLSAGKGGNQPQH
- | TRBJ2-7 | 10 | TRBV20-1 | - | SARVGLYEQY
- | TRBJ2-1 | 10 | TRBV13 | once | ASSLVFNEQF
- | TRBJ2-1 | 11 | TRBV6-6 | - | ASSYYRTNEQF
TRBD1 | TRBJ2-4 | 13 | TRBV12-3/TRBV12-4 | - | ASRRQGEAKNIQY
- | TRBJ2-2 | 12 | TRBV5-1 | - | ASSLQGITGELF
- | TRBJ2-2 | 14 | TRBV15 | - | ATSREQGSMAGELF
- | TRBJ2-1 | 10 | TRBV2 | - | ATSLIAGEQF
TRBD2 | TRBJ2-1 | 13 | TRBV7-8 | few | ASSLGTRFHNEQF
- | TRBJ2-3 | 14 | TRBV3-1 | - | ASSQDNSVPTDTQY
TRBD1 | TRBJ1-6 | 13 | TRBV6-5 | - | ASRRGDRGNSPLH
TRBD1 | TRBJ1-6 | 14 | TRBV4-3 | few | ASSQDPTGRQSPLH
- | TRBJ2-5 | 14 | TRBV7-2 | - | ASRLVSQGVQETQY
- | TRBJ2-3 | 14 | TRBV5-1 | - | ASSSGLNRGTDTQY
- | TRBJ1-1 | 11 | TRBV6-2/TRBV6-3 | once | ASRAGFGTEAF
- | TRBJ2-7 | 14 | TRBV4-2 | few | ASSQVLRGRSWEQY
- | TRBJ1-3 | 12 | TRBV28 | - | ASSAGGSGNTIY
TRBD1 | TRBJ2-2 | 14 | TRBV3-1 | - | ASSPHRGRDTGELF
- | TRBJ2-5 | 11 | TRBV2 | - | ASKTGAPETQY
- | TRBJ2-3 | 11 | TRBV12-3/TRBV12-4 | - | ASTRTSTDTQY
- | TRBJ1-1 | 15 | TRBV18 | - | ASSPRTAGGGNTEAF
- | TRBJ2-2 | 12 | TRBV24-1 | few | ATSVSGDTGELF
- | TRBJ2-1 | 14 | TRBV4-1 | few | ASSYRGVVSYNEQF
- | TRBJ2-6 | 13 | TRBV9 | - | ASSVVGTGANVLT
- | TRBJ1-6 | 12 | TRBV19 | - | ASSSRAGRSPLH
- | TRBJ2-5 | 14 | TRBV25-1 | - | ASSDHDRTGQETQY
- | TRBJ1-1 | 9 | TRBV18 | - | ASSPGREAF
- | TRBJ2-7 | 12 | TRBV4-3 | - | ASSHTYRANEQY
- | TRBJ1-1 | 12 | TRBV12-3/TRBV12-4 | - | ASRRAVEGTEAF
- | TRBJ2-4 | 16 | TRBV5-1 | few | ASSLASSGASPKNIQY
- | TRBJ2-1 | 14 | TRBV5-1 | - | ASSLVGRGNRDEQF
- | TRBJ2-4 | 11 | TRBV12-3/TRBV12-4 | few | ASSSPGTNIQY
- | TRBJ2-7 | 15 | TRBV4-1 | many | ASSQDSGQSWPYEQY
- | TRBJ1-2 | 12 | TRBV27 | - | ASTTGALGDGYT
TRBD1 | TRBJ2-3 | 14 | TRBV15 | - | ATSRPGTGDTDTQY
- | TRBJ1-2 | 11 | TRBV7-2 | many | ASSPRPGDGYT
- | TRBJ1-1 | 12 | TRBV20-1 | few | SAKPVGDRTEAF
- | TRBJ2-5 | 13 | TRBV3-1 | - | ASSHNGLGGETQY
- | TRBJ2-2 | 12 | TRBV7-2 | many | ASSLGGGTGELF
- | TRBJ1-5 | 11 | TRBV6-2/TRBV6-3 | - | ASSSQRDQPQH
- | TRBJ2-5 | 9 | TRBV7-2 | few | ASSTLETQY
TRBD2 | TRBJ2-5 | 13 | TRBV20-1 | - | SASPRVAGKETQY
- | TRBJ2-5 | 15 | TRBV27 | few | ASSLSGRGGARETQY
- | TRBJ2-7 | 11 | TRBV7-9 | - | ASSRTVSYEQY
- | TRBJ1-2 | 9 | TRBV20-1 | few | SASGEDGYT
TRBD1 | TRBJ1-2 | 14 | TRBV19 | once | ASATGGEPRFYGYT
TRBD1 | TRBJ1-2 | 10 | TRBV10-3 | - | ATRQGVYGYT
- | TRBJ1-3 | 11 | TRBV7-3 | - | ASSDVPGNTIY
- | TRBJ2-3 | 13 | TRBV10-3 | - | AISEPRRSPDTQY
- | TRBJ2-1 | 13 | TRBV11-2 | few | ASSHPGRGRTKQF
- | TRBJ2-7 | 12 | TRBV7-2 | few | ASSLEQERGEQY
TRBD1 | TRBJ2-5 | 13 | TRBV15 | few | ATSKGQGTTETQY
- | TRBJ1-2 | 13 | TRBV15 | - | ATSIGLTGGYGYT
- | TRBJ1-1 | 13 | TRBV7-2 | - | ASRPSGAMNTEAF
- | TRBJ1-2 | 11 | TRBV5-6 | few | ASSSDPPYGYT
- | TRBJ2-6 | 13 | TRBV5-1 | few | ASSAGLPGANVLT